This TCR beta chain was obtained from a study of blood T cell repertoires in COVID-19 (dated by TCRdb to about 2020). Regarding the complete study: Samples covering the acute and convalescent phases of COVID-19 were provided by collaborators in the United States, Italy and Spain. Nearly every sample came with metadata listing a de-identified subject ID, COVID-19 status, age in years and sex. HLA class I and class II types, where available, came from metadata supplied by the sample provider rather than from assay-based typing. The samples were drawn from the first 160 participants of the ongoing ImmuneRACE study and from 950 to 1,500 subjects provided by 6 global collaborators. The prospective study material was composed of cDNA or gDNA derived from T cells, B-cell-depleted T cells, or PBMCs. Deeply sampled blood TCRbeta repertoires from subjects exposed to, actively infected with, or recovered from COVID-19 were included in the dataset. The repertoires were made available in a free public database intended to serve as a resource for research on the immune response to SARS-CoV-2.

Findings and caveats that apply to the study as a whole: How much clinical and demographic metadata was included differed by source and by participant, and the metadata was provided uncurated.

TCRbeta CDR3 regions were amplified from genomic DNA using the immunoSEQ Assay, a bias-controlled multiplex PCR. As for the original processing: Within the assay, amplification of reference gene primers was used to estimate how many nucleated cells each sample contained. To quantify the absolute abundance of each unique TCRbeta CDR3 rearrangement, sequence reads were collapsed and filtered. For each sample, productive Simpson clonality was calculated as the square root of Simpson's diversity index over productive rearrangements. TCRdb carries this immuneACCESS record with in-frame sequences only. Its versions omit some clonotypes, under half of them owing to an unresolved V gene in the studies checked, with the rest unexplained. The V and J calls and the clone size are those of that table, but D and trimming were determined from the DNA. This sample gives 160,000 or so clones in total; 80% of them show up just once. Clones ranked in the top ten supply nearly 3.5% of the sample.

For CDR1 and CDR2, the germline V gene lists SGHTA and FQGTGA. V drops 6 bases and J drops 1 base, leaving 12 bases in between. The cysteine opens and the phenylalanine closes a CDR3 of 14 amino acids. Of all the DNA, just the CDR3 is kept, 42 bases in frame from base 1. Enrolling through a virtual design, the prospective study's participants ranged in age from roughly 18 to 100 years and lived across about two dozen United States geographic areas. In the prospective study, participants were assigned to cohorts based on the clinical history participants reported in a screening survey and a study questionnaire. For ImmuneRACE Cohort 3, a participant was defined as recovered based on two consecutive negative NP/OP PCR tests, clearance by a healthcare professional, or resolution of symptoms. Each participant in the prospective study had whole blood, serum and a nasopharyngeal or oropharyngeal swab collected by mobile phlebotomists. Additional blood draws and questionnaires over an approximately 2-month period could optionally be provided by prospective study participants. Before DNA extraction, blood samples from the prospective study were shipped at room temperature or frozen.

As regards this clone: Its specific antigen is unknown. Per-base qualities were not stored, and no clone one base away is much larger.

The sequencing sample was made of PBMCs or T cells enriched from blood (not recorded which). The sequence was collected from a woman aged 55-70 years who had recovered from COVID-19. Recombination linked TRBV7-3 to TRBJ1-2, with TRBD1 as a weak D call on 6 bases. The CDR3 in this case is CASRPGQVNYGYTF. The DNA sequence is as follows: TGTGCCAGCAGACCGGGACAAGTTAACTATGGCTACACCTTC.